This T cell receptor beta chain was sequenced for a study of blood T cell repertoires in COVID-19. This clone was counted a single time. The CDR3 is 15 residues long. V was clipped by 3 bases and J by 2 bases, with 9 bases between them. Germline V gene lookup returns CDR1 SGHKS and CDR2 YYEKEE (reference sequence). Using immunoSEQ multiplex PCR, the repertoire was profiled, and TCRdb retains in-frame clones only, with some absent. The data show 250,000 to 400,000 clones, more than 70% seen once. The chain is built from TRBV5-5 and TRBJ2-6, with D possibly matching TRBD2 (6 bases). The TCR was taken from a woman aged 25 to 45 who had recovered from COVID-19. Material for sequencing was PBMCs or T cells enriched from blood (not recorded which). The CDR3 sequence: CASSSWGAGANVLTF. CDR3 DNA: TGTGCCAGCAGCTCATGGGGGGCTGGGGCCAACGTCCTGACTTTC.